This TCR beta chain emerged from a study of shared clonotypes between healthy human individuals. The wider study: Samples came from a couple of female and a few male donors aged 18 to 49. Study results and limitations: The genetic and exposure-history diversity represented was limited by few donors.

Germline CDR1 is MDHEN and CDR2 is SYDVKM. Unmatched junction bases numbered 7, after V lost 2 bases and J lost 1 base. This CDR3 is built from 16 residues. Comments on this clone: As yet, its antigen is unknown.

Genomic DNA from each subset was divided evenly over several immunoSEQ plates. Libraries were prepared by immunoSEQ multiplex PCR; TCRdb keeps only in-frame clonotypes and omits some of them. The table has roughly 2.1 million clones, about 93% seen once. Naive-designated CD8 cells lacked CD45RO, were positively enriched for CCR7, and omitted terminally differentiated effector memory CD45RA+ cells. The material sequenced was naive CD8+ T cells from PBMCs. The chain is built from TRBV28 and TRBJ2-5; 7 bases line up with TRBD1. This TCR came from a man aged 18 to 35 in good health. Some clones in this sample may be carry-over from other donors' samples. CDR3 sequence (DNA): TGTGCCAGCAGTTTAATAGGGGGCTACCTCCAAGAGACCCAGTACTTC. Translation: CASSLIGGYLQETQYF.